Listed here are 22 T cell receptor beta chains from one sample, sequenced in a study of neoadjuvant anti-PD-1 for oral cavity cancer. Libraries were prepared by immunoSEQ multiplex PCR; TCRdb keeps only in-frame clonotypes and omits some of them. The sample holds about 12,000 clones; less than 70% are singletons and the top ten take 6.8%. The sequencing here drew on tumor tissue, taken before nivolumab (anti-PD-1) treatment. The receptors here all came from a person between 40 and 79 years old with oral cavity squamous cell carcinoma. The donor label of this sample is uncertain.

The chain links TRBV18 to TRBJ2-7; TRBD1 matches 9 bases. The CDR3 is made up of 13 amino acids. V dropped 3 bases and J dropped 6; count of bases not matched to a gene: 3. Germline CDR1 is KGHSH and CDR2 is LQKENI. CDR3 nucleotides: TGTGCCAGCTCACCCGTGGACAGGGGCGAGCAGTACTTC. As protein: CASSPVDRGEQYF.

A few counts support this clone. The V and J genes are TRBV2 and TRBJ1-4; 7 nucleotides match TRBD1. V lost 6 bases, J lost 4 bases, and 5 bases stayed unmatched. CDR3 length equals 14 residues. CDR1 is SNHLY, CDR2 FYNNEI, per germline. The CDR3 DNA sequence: TGTGCCAGCAGGGAGGACAGGTTTAATGAAAAACTGTTTTTT. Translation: CASREDRFNEKLFF.

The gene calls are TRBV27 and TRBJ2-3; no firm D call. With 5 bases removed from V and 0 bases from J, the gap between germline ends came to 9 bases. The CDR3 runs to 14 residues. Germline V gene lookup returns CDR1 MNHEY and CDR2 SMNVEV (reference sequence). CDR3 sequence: CASSLPASTDTQYF. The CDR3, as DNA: TGTGCCAGCAGTCTGCCGGCTAGCACAGATACGCAGTATTTT.

Here the CDR3 reads CASSSGKGGANTGELFF. The CDR3 nucleotides are TGTGCCAGCAGCTCCGGAAAGGGAGGCGCGAACACCGGGGAGCTGTTTTTT. This chain uses TRBV5-7 with TRBJ2-2; TRBD2 is a possible D gene (6 bases). TRBV5-7 is an ORF; its function is uncertain. V lost 3 bases and J lost 0, with 15 bases in between. CDR3 length equals 17 residues.

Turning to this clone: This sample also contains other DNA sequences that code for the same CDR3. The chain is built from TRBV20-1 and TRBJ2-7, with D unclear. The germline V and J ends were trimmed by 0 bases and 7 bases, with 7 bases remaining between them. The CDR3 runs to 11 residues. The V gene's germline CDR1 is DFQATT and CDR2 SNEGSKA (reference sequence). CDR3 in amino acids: CSARDADEQYF. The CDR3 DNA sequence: TGCAGTGCTAGAGATGCCGATGAGCAGTACTTC.

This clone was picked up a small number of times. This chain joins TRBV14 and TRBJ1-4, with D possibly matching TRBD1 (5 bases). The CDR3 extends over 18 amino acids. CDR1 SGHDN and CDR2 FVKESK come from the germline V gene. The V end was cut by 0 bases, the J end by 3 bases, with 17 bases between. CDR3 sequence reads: CASSQDVRRGTANEKLFF. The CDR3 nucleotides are TGTGCCAGCAGCCAAGATGTGCGGAGGGGAACGGCTAATGAAAAACTGTTTTTT.

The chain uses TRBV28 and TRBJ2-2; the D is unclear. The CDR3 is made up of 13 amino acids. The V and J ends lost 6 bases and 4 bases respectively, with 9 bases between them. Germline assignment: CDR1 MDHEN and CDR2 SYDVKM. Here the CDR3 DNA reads TGTGCCAGCAGACGGGCCGCCACCGGGGAGCTGTTTTTT. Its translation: CASRRAATGELFF.

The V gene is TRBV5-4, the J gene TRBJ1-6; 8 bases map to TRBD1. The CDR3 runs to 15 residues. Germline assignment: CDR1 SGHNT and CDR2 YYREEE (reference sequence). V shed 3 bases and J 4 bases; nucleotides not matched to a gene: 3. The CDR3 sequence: CASSSYRGYNSPLHF. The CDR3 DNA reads TGTGCCAGCAGCTCCTACAGGGGGTATAATTCACCCCTCCACTTT.

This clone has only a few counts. This CDR3 reads CASSLGDSGGPDTQYF. CDR3 DNA sequence: TGTGCCAGCAGCTTGGGGGATAGCGGGGGCCCAGATACGCAGTATTTT. The rearrangement links TRBV5-4 to TRBJ2-3; 9 bases agree with TRBD2. CDR1 is SGHNT, CDR2 YYREEE, per germline (reference sequence). V lost 0 bases, J lost 4 bases, and 6 bases stayed unmatched. The CDR3 is 16 residues long.

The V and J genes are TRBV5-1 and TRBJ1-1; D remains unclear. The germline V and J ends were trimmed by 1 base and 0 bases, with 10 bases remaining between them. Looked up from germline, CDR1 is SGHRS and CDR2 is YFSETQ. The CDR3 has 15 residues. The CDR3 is CASSLRKDMNTEAFF. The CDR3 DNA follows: TGCGCCAGCAGCTTGAGGAAAGACATGAACACTGAAGCTTTCTTT.

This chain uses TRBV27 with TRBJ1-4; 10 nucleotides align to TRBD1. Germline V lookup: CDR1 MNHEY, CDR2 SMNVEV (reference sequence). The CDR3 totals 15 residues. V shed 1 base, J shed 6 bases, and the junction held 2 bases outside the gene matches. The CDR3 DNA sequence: TGTGCCAGCAGTTTATTGGGGACAGGGGATGAAAAACTGTTTTTT. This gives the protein CASSLLGTGDEKLFF.

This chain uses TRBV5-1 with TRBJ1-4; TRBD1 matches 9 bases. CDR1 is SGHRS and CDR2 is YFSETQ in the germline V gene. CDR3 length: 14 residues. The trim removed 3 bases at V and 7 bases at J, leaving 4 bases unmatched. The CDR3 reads CASSSDRGLEKLFF. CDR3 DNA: TGCGCCAGCAGCTCGGACAGGGGACTTGAAAAACTGTTTTTT.

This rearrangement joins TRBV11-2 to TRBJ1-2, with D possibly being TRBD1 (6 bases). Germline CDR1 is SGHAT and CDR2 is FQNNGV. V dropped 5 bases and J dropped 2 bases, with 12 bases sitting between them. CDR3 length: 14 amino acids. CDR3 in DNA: TGTGCCAGCAGCCTTGGACAGTTAAACTATGGCTACACCTTC. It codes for CASSLGQLNYGYTF.

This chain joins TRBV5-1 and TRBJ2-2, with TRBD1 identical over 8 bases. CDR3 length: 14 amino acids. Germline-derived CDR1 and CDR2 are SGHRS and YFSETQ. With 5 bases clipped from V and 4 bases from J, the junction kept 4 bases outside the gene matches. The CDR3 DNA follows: TGCGCCAGCAGGCCGGGACAGGTCACCGGGGAGCTGTTTTTT. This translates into CASRPGQVTGELFF.

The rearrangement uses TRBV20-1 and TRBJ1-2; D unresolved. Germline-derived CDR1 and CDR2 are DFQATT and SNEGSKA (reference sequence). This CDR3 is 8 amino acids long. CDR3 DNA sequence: TGCCACATCTATGGCTACACCTTC. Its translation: CHIYGYTF.

CDR3 in amino acids: CASSFTGFQPGEAFF. CDR3 nucleotides: TGTGCCAGCAGCTTTACAGGCTTTCAGCCAGGTGAAGCTTTCTTT. The chain combines TRBV11-1 with TRBJ1-1, with a possible D match to TRBD1 (5 bases). With 3 bases removed from V and 7 bases from J, the gap between germline ends came to 18 bases. Germline V lookup: CDR1 SGHAT, CDR2 FQDESV (reference sequence). CDR3 length: 15 residues.

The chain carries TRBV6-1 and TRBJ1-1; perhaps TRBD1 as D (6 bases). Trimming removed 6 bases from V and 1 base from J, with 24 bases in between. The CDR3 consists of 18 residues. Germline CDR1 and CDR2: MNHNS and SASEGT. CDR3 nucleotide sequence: TGTGCCAGCAGAGAAAGGGCCGCGGGGAGGGGGAAGAACACTGAAGCTTTCTTT. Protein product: CASRERAAGRGKNTEAFF.

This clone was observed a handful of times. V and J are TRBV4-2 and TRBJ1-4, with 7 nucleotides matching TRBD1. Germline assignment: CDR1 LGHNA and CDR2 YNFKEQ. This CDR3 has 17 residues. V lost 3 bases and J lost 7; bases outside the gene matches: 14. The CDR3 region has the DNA TGTGCCAGCAGCCAGGAAGGGTGGGGACAGTCTTTTGAAAAACTGTTTTTT. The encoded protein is CASSQEGWGQSFEKLFF.

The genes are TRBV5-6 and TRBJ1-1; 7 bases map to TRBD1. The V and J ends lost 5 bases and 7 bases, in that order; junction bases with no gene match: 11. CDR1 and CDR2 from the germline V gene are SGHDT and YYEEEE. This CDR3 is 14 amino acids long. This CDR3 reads CASSRNRGVGEAFF. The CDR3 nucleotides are TGTGCCAGCAGTCGCAACAGGGGAGTGGGTGAAGCTTTCTTT.

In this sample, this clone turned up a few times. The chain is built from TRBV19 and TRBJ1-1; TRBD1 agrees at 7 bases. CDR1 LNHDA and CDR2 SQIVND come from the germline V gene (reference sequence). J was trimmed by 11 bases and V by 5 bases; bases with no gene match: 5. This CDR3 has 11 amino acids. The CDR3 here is CASSFTGAAFF. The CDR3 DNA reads TGTGCCAGTAGTTTTACAGGGGCGGCTTTCTTT.

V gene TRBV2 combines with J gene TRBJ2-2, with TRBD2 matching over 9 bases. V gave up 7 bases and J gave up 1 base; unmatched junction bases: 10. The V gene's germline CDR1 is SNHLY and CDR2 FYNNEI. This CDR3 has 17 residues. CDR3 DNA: TGTGCCAGCACCTTAATAGCGGGGGCACTGAACACCGGGGAGCTGTTTTTT. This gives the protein CASTLIAGALNTGELFF.

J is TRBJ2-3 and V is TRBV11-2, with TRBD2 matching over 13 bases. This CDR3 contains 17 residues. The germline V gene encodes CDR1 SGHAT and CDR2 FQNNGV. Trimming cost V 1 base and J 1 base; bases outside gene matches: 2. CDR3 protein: CASSLVGLAGGTDTQYF. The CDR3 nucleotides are TGTGCCAGCAGCTTAGTCGGACTAGCGGGAGGCACAGATACGCAGTATTTT.